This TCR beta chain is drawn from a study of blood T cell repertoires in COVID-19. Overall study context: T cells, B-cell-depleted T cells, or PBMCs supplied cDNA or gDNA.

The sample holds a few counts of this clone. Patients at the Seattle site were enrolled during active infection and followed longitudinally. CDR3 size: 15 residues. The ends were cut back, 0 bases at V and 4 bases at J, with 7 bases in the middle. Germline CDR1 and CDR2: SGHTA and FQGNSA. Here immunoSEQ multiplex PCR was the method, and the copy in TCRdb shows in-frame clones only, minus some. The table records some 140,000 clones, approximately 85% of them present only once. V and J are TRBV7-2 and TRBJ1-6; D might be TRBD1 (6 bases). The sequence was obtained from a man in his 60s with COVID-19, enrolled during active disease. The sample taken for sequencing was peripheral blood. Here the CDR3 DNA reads TGTGCCAGCAGCTTAGCACAGGGTTATAATTCACCCCTCCACTTT. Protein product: CASSLAQGYNSPLHF.